The 18 T cell receptor beta chains reported below all come from one sample, sequenced in a study of CD8 T cells in Susac syndrome. The RNA input was about 0.45 to 1 ug, and it was reverse transcribed with random hexamers. One entry per CDR3 protein, called by TCRdb with MiXCR from the immunoSEQ multiplex PCR reads. Here the sample spans 110,000 or so distinct CDR3 sequences, roughly 94% being singletons. The sequenced material came from CD4+ T cells from PBMCs. Source of these receptors: a human donor in good health.

The V and J genes are TRBV5-1 and TRBJ2-1; D might be TRBD1 (5 bases). Germline CDR1 reads SGHRS; CDR2 reads YFSETQ. The CDR3 has 16 amino acids. V lost 0 bases, J lost 2 bases, and 12 bases lay in between. The CDR3 region has the DNA TGCGCCAGCAGCTTGGGCCCAGGGTGGCCCTACAATGAGCAGTTCTTC. Translated: CASSLGPGWPYNEQFF.

The rearrangement uses TRBV29-1 and TRBJ1-1; D gene uncertain. Germline CDR1 SQVTM, CDR2 ANQGSEA. CDR3 length: 14 residues. Deletions cut 0 bases from V and 10 bases from J, with 18 bases between. The CDR3 loop reads CSVEDQDRPNGAFF. In nucleotides, the CDR3 is TGCAGCGTTGAAGATCAAGATCGGCCAAATGGAGCTTTCTTT.

The gene calls are TRBV28 and TRBJ2-7; D gene uncertain. CDR1 and CDR2 from the germline V gene are MDHEN and SYDVKM. Trimming removed 7 bases at V and 2 bases at J, with 12 bases between. There are 13 residues in the CDR3. The CDR3 spells CASTTTTTYEQYF. In DNA, the CDR3 is TGTGCCAGCACCACGACGACAACCTACGAGCAGTACTTC.

The J gene is TRBJ1-5, the V gene TRBV20-1; D gene ambiguous. The CDR3 extends over 13 amino acids. V gave up 6 bases and J gave up 3 bases, with 12 bases separating them. In germline, CDR1 is DFQATT, CDR2 SNEGSKA (reference sequence). CDR3 in amino acids: CSASTPSNQPQHF. Written as DNA, the CDR3 is TGCAGTGCCTCGACACCCTCCAATCAGCCCCAGCATTTT.

The CDR3 spells CSVVFGSGNTEAFF. The CDR3 region has the DNA TGCAGCGTTGTTTTCGGGTCGGGGAACACTGAAGCTTTCTTT. V and J are TRBV29-1 and TRBJ1-1; unclear D gene. V was cut by 4 bases and J by 1 base, with 13 bases left in between. CDR1 is SQVTM, CDR2 ANQGSEA, per germline. This CDR3 comprises 14 residues.

The gene calls are TRBV7-2 and TRBJ2-7, with 14 bases that match TRBD2. Germline V gene data show CDR1 as SGHTA and CDR2 as FQGNSA. The trim removed 5 bases at V and 2 bases at J, leaving 5 bases unmatched. CDR3 size: 16 residues. Here the CDR3 reads CASSPRLAGGPYEQYF. The CDR3 DNA reads TGTGCCAGCAGCCCGAGACTAGCGGGAGGGCCCTACGAGCAGTACTTC.

The chain joins TRBV2 to TRBJ2-4; D not resolved. Germline V gene data show CDR1 as SNHLY and CDR2 as FYNNEI. There are 13 residues in the CDR3. V was clipped by 3 bases and J by 15 bases, with 18 bases between them. The CDR3 here is CASSEFVPPKGYF. The DNA for the CDR3 is TGTGCCAGCAGTGAGTTCGTCCCACCCAAGGGGTACTTC.

The chain employs TRBV27 and TRBJ2-4; D may match TRBD1 or TRBD2 (7 bases each). V was trimmed by 6 bases and J by 1 base, leaving 22 bases between them. Germline V CDR1 and CDR2: MNHEY, SMNVEV (reference sequence). CDR3 size: 18 residues. The CDR3 loop is CASSPGQGGNRAKNIQYF. The DNA of the CDR3 is TGTGCCAGCAGCCCCGGTCAGGGGGGGAACCGGGCCAAAAACATTCAGTACTTC.

In regard to this clonotype: One junction end disagrees with the germline gene, perhaps due to a read error. The rearrangement links TRBV2 to TRBJ1-2; D not certain. CDR1 and CDR2 from the germline V gene are SNHLY and FYNNEI. This CDR3 contains 13 residues. The CDR3 protein is CASSEGATTLYSF. CDR3 nucleotides: TGTGCCAGCAGTGAAGGAGCAACGACACTTTACTCCTTC. Based on the CDR3 plus reference TRBV2 and TRBJ1-2, the full variable domain is EPEVTQTPSHQVTQMGQEVILRCVPISNHLYFYWYRQILGQKVEFLVSFYNNEISEKSEIFDDQFSVERPDGSNFTLKIRSTKLEDSAMYFCASSEGATTLYSFGSGTRLTVV.

This chain joins TRBV7-6 and TRBJ2-1; the D gene is possibly TRBD1 (6 bases). Germline CDR1 reads SGHVS; CDR2 reads FNYEAQ. This CDR3 is 15 amino acids long. Between the trimmed V and J ends, which lost 3 bases and 9 bases, there was a span of 18 bases. The CDR3 loop is CASSFVQGLGAEQFF. In DNA form, the CDR3 reads TGTGCCAGCAGCTTCGTCCAGGGCCTGGGGGCTGAGCAGTTCTTC.

This clonotype has only a few counts. J is TRBJ2-5 and V is TRBV6-5; D is ambiguous. Germline lookup yields CDR1 MNHEY and CDR2 SVGAGI. The CDR3 is made up of 11 amino acids. Trimming shortened V by 4 bases and J by 5 bases, and 5 bases separated the two germline ends. The CDR3: CASSSRETQYF. CDR3 bases: TGTGCCAGCAGTTCCAGGGAGACCCAGTACTTC.

This sequence joins TRBV7-2 and TRBJ1-2; maybe TRBD1 (5 bases). The CDR3 has 16 residues. The V end lost 5 bases, the J end lost 0 bases, and 16 bases lay between the germline ends. The V gene's germline CDR1 is SGHTA and CDR2 FQGNSA. This CDR3 reads CASSPGWDSANYGYTF. Here the CDR3 DNA reads TGTGCCAGCAGCCCCGGGTGGGACTCAGCTAACTATGGCTACACCTTC.

The chain combines TRBV19 with TRBJ2-7; the match to TRBD2 covers 9 bases. The CDR3 has 14 amino acids. Germline loops: CDR1 LNHDA, CDR2 SQIVND (reference sequence). After removal of 3 bases from V and 3 bases from J, the junction contained 3 bases not matched to a gene. The CDR3 reads CASSIALAGYEQYF. CDR3 DNA: TGTGCCAGTAGTATCGCACTAGCGGGCTACGAGCAGTACTTC.

The rearrangement links TRBV14 to TRBJ2-7; D gene uncertain. V was cut by 1 base and J by 12 bases, with 16 bases left in between. The germline gives CDR1 SGHDN, CDR2 FVKESK. CDR3 length: 13 residues. CDR3 loop: CASSQARLDLLYF. DNA for the CDR3: TGTGCCAGCAGCCAAGCACGACTTGATCTCTTGTACTTC.

The chain links TRBV5-6 to TRBJ2-6; D is perhaps TRBD1 (6 bases). This CDR3 contains 16 residues. V lost 1 base and J 0 bases, leaving 8 bases between the germline ends. CDR1 and CDR2 from the germline V gene are SGHDT and YYEEEE. The CDR3 loop is CASSLLQGSGANVLTF. The CDR3 DNA is TGTGCCAGCAGCTTGTTACAGGGCTCTGGGGCCAACGTCCTGACTTTC.

The V and J genes are TRBV27 and TRBJ2-7; 8 bases agree with TRBD1. Germline V lookup: CDR1 MNHEY, CDR2 SMNVEV (reference sequence). This CDR3 contains 14 residues. The J segment lost 9 bases and the V segment lost 3 bases, leaving 10 bases of the junction unmatched. The CDR3 region is CASSLRQGAIPQYF. In DNA form, the CDR3 reads TGTGCCAGCAGTTTGAGGCAGGGGGCGATCCCGCAGTACTTC.

V is TRBV5-1 and J is TRBJ2-5; 9 nucleotides match TRBD2. Germline trimming cut 0 bases from V and 1 base from J; bases unmatched to any gene: 4. Germline CDR1 is SGHRS and CDR2 is YFSETQ. This CDR3 is built from 16 residues. CDR3 DNA: TGCGCCAGCAGCTTGGGTGCTAGCGGGGTCCAAGAGACCCAGTACTTC. Translation gives CASSLGASGVQETQYF.

V and J are TRBV20-1 and TRBJ1-1; the D is unclear. The CDR3 is 9 amino acids. CDR1 is DFQATT, CDR2 SNEGSKA, per germline (reference sequence). V shed 6 bases and J shed 6 bases, with 5 bases lying between them. CDR3 residues: CSAGSEAFF. For the CDR3, the DNA is TGCAGTGCAGGGTCTGAAGCTTTCTTT.